The 29 T cell receptor beta chains below were found in one sample sequenced in a study of response to subunit inactivated influenza vaccine. TCRdb called the RT-PCR reads again in MiXCR, with one record for every CDR3 protein. The sample lists 650,000 to 800,000 distinct CDR3 sequences, about 18% occurring once. The source material was PBMCs from blood, sampled 5 to 6 days after vaccination. These receptors all come from a man aged 45-60 years who received an inactivated influenza vaccine.

This clonotype was detected a few times. The V call is TRBV5-4, the J call TRBJ2-5; 7 nucleotides agree with TRBD2. The germline gives CDR1 SGHNT, CDR2 YYREEE (reference sequence). The CDR3 consists of 15 residues. Trimming cost V 3 bases and J 4 bases; bases outside gene matches: 9. The CDR3 is CASSSIRGVVETQYF. CDR3 nucleotide sequence: TGTGCCAGCAGCTCGATTCGGGGGGTGGTAGAGACCCAGTACTTC.

In this sample, this clonotype turned up once. The V and J genes are TRBV18 and TRBJ2-3; TRBD2 agrees at 7 bases. J was trimmed by 0 bases and V by 0 bases; bases with no gene match: 3. CDR3 length: 16 residues. Germline loops: CDR1 KGHSH, CDR2 LQKENI. CDR3 nucleotide sequence: TGTGCCAGCTCACCACCGAGCGGGGAAAGCACAGATACGCAGTATTTT. Translating gives CASSPPSGESTDTQYF.

J is TRBJ2-1 and V is TRBV24-1; 7 bases align to TRBD2. V shed 3 bases, J shed 7 bases, and the junction held 8 bases outside the gene matches. The germline gives CDR1 KGHDR, CDR2 SFDVKD. The CDR3 is 15 amino acids. CDR3 amino acids: CATSDRVGGVNEQFF. The DNA of the CDR3 is TGTGCCACCAGTGATCGGGTGGGGGGGGTAAATGAGCAGTTCTTC.

In its sample, this clonotype was seen a few times. The CDR3 spells CASSSNYRNQETQYF. CDR3 nucleotides: TGTGCCAGCAGCTCTAACTACAGGAACCAAGAGACCCAGTACTTC. The V gene is TRBV28, the J gene TRBJ2-5; D may be TRBD1 (5 bases). V was cut by 6 bases and J by 0 bases, with 14 bases left in between. Germline assignment: CDR1 MDHEN and CDR2 SYDVKM. The CDR3 is 15 residues long.

V and J are TRBV7-2 and TRBJ1-5; 10 nucleotides align to TRBD1. V gave up 5 bases and J gave up 8 bases; unmatched junction bases: 3. Germline V gene lookup returns CDR1 SGHTA and CDR2 FQGNSA. The CDR3 sequence is 13 residues long. CDR3 DNA: TGTGCCAGCAGCCGGGACAGGGGCGAGCCCCAGCATTTT. Its translation is CASSRDRGEPQHF.

This clonotype was seen a few times. The CDR3, as DNA: TGTGCCAGCAGTCCCTGGACAGGGTATCAGCCCCAGCATTTT. It translates to CASSPWTGYQPQHF. The rearrangement links TRBV28 to TRBJ1-5; 8 bases fit TRBD1. The CDR3 is 14 residues long. After removal of 5 bases from V and 5 bases from J, the junction contained 5 bases not matched to a gene. Germline lookup yields CDR1 MDHEN and CDR2 SYDVKM.

The V and J genes are TRBV9 and TRBJ2-1; TRBD2 agrees at 7 bases. The V segment lost 3 bases and the J segment 10 bases; nucleotides outside the gene matches: 7. Germline V gene data show CDR1 as SGDLS and CDR2 as YYNGEE. This CDR3 region has 13 residues. The CDR3 DNA is TGTGCCAGCAGCGGGACTAGTTCCAGGGAGCAGTTCTTC. It yields the protein CASSGTSSREQFF.

This clonotype was counted many times. V and J are TRBV29-1 and TRBJ2-7, with D tentatively TRBD2 (5 bases). This CDR3 spans 13 amino acids. The V gene lost 4 bases and the J gene lost 2 bases, with 12 bases spanning the gap. Germline loops: CDR1 SQVTM, CDR2 ANQGSEA. In DNA, the CDR3 is TGCAGCGTTGGAGGGAGTACGACCTACGAGCAGTACTTC. This gives the protein CSVGGSTTYEQYF.

This clonotype was seen a handful of times. The chain couples TRBV20-1 to TRBJ2-7, with 11 nucleotides matching TRBD2. Germline values: CDR1 DFQATT, CDR2 SNEGSKA (reference sequence). CDR3 length: 16 residues. V was clipped by 3 bases and J by 1 base; unmatched bases: 8. CDR3 in DNA: TGCAGTGCTAGTGGGGACCTAGCGGGGGGATCCTACGAGCAGTACTTC. It translates to CSASGDLAGGSYEQYF.

This clonotype was detected only a few times. The V and J genes are TRBV15 and TRBJ1-2; 8 nucleotides match TRBD1. The length of the CDR3 is 13 residues. V shed 1 base, J shed 8 bases, and the junction held 3 bases outside the gene matches. Germline CDR1 is LNHNV and CDR2 is YYDKDF (reference sequence). The DNA of the CDR3 is TGTGCCACCAGCAGAGTACAGGGGGAAGGCTACACCTTC. Translated: CATSRVQGEGYTF.

There are many counts of this clonotype. The chain links TRBV20-1 to TRBJ1-1; D possibly corresponds to TRBD1 (6 bases). Trimming pared 1 base from V and 4 bases from J, leaving 13 bases between. Germline-derived CDR1 and CDR2 are DFQATT and SNEGSKA (reference sequence). This CDR3 is built from 14 residues. CDR3 sequence: CSARATGLVTEAFF. DNA of the CDR3: TGCAGTGCTAGAGCAACAGGGTTGGTCACTGAAGCTTTCTTT.

This clonotype occurred many times. The chain joins TRBV12-3 or TRBV12-4 to TRBJ2-2; 10 nucleotides line up with TRBD1. The V gene end was trimmed by 5 bases and the J gene end by 4 bases; junction bases not matched to a gene: 4. The CDR3 runs to 15 residues. DNA of the CDR3: TGTGCCAGCAGTAACGACAGGGGGCCCACCGGGGAGCTGTTTTTT. Its protein product is CASSNDRGPTGELFF.

The V and J genes are TRBV7-3 and TRBJ1-1; 8 bases align to TRBD1. The CDR3 runs 13 residues. Germline CDR1 and CDR2: SGHTA and FQGTGA. The trim removed 5 bases at V and 7 bases at J, leaving 6 bases unmatched. The CDR3 region has the DNA TGTGCCAGCAGCATCGGACAGGGTGGTGAAGCTTTCTTT. It is translated as CASSIGQGGEAFF.

The table lists this clonotype with a few counts. The V and J genes are TRBV6-1 and TRBJ2-1; D might be TRBD2 (5 bases). Germline CDR1 MNHNS, CDR2 SASEGT. Between the trimmed V and J ends, which lost 5 bases and 9 bases, there was a span of 11 bases. CDR3 size: 12 residues. The CDR3 loop is CASSFRDAEQFF. In DNA form, the CDR3 reads TGTGCCAGCAGTTTCCGGGATGCTGAGCAGTTCTTC.

The sample holds a few counts of this clonotype. The rearrangement joins TRBV7-2 to TRBJ2-2; TRBD2 matches 9 bases. Germline loops: CDR1 SGHTA, CDR2 FQGNSA. The CDR3 runs 15 residues. Trimming removed 11 bases from V and 3 bases from J; junction bases left unmatched: 10. The CDR3 sequence is CASRRLAGYTGELFF. CDR3 DNA sequence: TGTGCCTCGCGGCGGCTAGCGGGGTACACCGGGGAGCTGTTTTTT.

This clonotype was seen at least ten times. This sequence joins TRBV29-1 and TRBJ2-7; no reliable D call. This CDR3 has 13 residues. Germline CDR1 reads SQVTM; CDR2 reads ANQGSEA. Trimming shortened V by 4 bases and J by 4 bases, and 14 bases separated the two germline ends. The CDR3 reads CSVVLDGKYEQYF. CDR3 DNA: TGCAGCGTTGTATTGGACGGAAAATACGAGCAGTACTTC.

This clonotype was observed at least ten times. V is TRBV7-9 and J is TRBJ2-1; a weak D match, TRBD2 (5 bases). Trimming removed 5 bases at V and 4 bases at J, with 12 bases between. The CDR3 runs to 14 residues. Germline CDR1 reads SEHNR; CDR2 reads FQNEAQ (reference sequence). The CDR3 nucleotides are TGTGCCAGCAGCCCTGACGGCGGGTACAATGAGCAGTTCTTC. Amino acid sequence: CASSPDGGYNEQFF. Based on the CDR3 plus reference TRBV7-9 and TRBJ2-1, the full variable domain is DTGVSQNPRHKITKRGQNVTFRCDPISEHNRLYWYRQTLGQGPEFLTYFQNEAQLEKSRLLSDRFSAERPKGSFSTLEIQRTEQGDSAMYLCASSPDGGYNEQFFGPGTRLTVL.

The genes are TRBV12-3 or TRBV12-4 and TRBJ1-5; 7 bases agree with TRBD1. The CDR3 has 15 residues. V lost 5 bases and J lost 0; bases outside the gene matches: 4. DNA of the CDR3: TGTGCCAGCAGTCCCTACAGGGGTAGCAATCAGCCCCAGCATTTT. Its translation is CASSPYRGSNQPQHF.

This clonotype has a count of ten or more. V is TRBV12-3 or TRBV12-4 and J is TRBJ2-5, with 7 bases lining up with TRBD2. The CDR3 is 14 residues long. Trimming removed 6 bases from V and 4 bases from J; junction bases left unmatched: 8. CDR3 residues: CASSPRTRGETQYF. CDR3 sequence (DNA): TGTGCCAGCAGCCCAAGGACTAGAGGAGAGACCCAGTACTTC.

The chain carries TRBV10-3 and TRBJ2-5; 9 nucleotides line up with TRBD2. The germline V gene has CDR1 ENHRY and CDR2 SYGVKD. The CDR3 covers 15 residues. V trimming: 3 bases; J trimming: 5 bases; junction bases outside the gene matches: 7. In DNA, the CDR3 is TGTGCCATCAGTGACGGCGGGGGGGCTCGGGAGACCCAGTACTTC. It is translated as CAISDGGGARETQYF.

Here the CDR3 DNA reads TGTGCCAGCAGTCATTACCAGGGGGACTACGAGCAGTACTTC. It codes for CASSHYQGDYEQYF. J is TRBJ2-7 and V is TRBV11-2; 7 bases agree with TRBD1. There are 14 residues in the CDR3. Germline assignment: CDR1 SGHAT and CDR2 FQNNGV. Germline trimming cut 6 bases from V and 3 bases from J; bases unmatched to any gene: 8.

The genes are TRBV5-4 and TRBJ2-7; 10 bases line up with TRBD1. The V segment lost 10 bases and the J segment 6 bases; nucleotides outside the gene matches: 10. The CDR3 extends over 13 amino acids. Germline lookup yields CDR1 SGHNT and CDR2 YYREEE (reference sequence). CDR3 DNA: TGTGCCTGGACAGGGGGACTCTCTAGCGAGCAGTACTTC. It codes for CAWTGGLSSEQYF.

This clonotype showed up just a few times. The V gene is TRBV27, the J gene TRBJ1-6, with D hard to call. The CDR3 runs 14 residues. The V end lost 3 bases, the J end lost 9 bases, and 12 bases lay between the germline ends. Per germline, CDR1 MNHEY and CDR2 SMNVEV (reference sequence). Here the CDR3 reads CASSFPGLGSPLHF. The DNA for the CDR3 is TGTGCCAGCAGTTTCCCGGGTCTGGGTTCACCCCTCCACTTT.

This clonotype turned up a few times. V and J are TRBV27 and TRBJ2-1; unclear D gene. The V and J ends lost 4 bases and 0 bases respectively, with 16 bases between them. The CDR3 length is 17 residues. The germline V gene has CDR1 MNHEY and CDR2 SMNVEV (reference sequence). CDR3 sequence: CASSSERLGISYNEQFF. The CDR3 bases are TGTGCCAGCAGTTCCGAACGGTTGGGTATCTCCTACAATGAGCAGTTCTTC.

This clonotype has at least ten counts. This chain joins TRBV6-1 and TRBJ2-1; 11 bases line up with TRBD2. Germline trimming cut 6 bases from V and 3 bases from J; bases unmatched to any gene: 4. CDR3 size: 15 residues. Germline-derived CDR1 and CDR2 are MNHNS and SASEGT. The CDR3 here is CASSRGLAVYNEQFF. The CDR3 DNA follows: TGTGCCAGCAGCCGGGGACTAGCGGTCTACAATGAGCAGTTCTTC.

This clonotype was seen ten or more times. The chain uses TRBV29-1 and TRBJ2-1, with TRBD2 identical over 9 bases. There are 12 residues in the CDR3. Per the germline V gene, CDR1 is SQVTM and CDR2 is ANQGSEA. The J segment lost 9 bases and the V segment lost 4 bases, leaving 4 bases of the junction unmatched. The DNA for the CDR3 is TGCAGCGTTGTTGGCGGGGGGGGTGAGCAGTTCTTC. As protein: CSVVGGGGEQFF.

This chain links TRBV6-5 with TRBJ2-5; 11 bases line up with TRBD1. J was trimmed by 3 bases and V by 4 bases; bases with no gene match: 10. Germline CDR1 reads MNHEY; CDR2 reads SVGAGI. The CDR3 covers 17 residues. CDR3 nucleotides: TGTGCCAGCAGTTCGGGACAGGGGGTCCTGATCGAAGAGACCCAGTACTTC. Protein sequence: CASSSGQGVLIEETQYF.

This clonotype was seen ten or more times. The rearrangement links TRBV29-1 to TRBJ2-1; 13 nucleotides line up with TRBD2. V gave up 7 bases and J gave up 9 bases; unmatched junction bases: 18. CDR3 length: 17 residues. The V gene's germline CDR1 is SQVTM and CDR2 ANQGSEA. The CDR3 protein is CSATSRPTSGRSGEQFF. The CDR3 nucleotides read TGCAGCGCCACATCTCGCCCGACTAGCGGGAGGTCTGGTGAGCAGTTCTTC.

This clonotype is a singleton in its sample. This may come from a read error, since a much larger clone is one base off. The rearrangement uses TRBV10-3 and TRBJ2-5; TRBD1 agrees at 7 bases. This CDR3 is 13 amino acids long. Germline CDR1 reads ENHRY; CDR2 reads SYGVKD. The CDR3 loop reads CAISGTGQETQHF. CDR3 coding DNA: TGTGCCATCAGTGGGACAGGCCAAGAGACCCAGCACTTC.